These 13 T cell receptor beta chains were sequenced from one sample in a study of PD-1 blockade in classical Hodgkin lymphoma. Time point indicated: newly diagnosed, previously untreated cHL patient sample. Clones were read by immunoSEQ multiplex PCR, and TCRdb kept only the in-frame ones, dropping some. The table lists 17,000 or so clones, roughly 90% of them singletons. Sequenced material: peripheral blood mononuclear cells (PBMCs). Receptors were obtained from a human donor with classical Hodgkin lymphoma.

The chain carries TRBV30 and TRBJ2-1; D remains unclear. The CDR3 is 12 residues long. V lost 3 bases and J lost 9, with 12 bases in between. The germline CDR1 and CDR2 sequences are GTSNPN and SVGIG (reference sequence). CDR3 sequence reads: CAWSPIPGEQFF. CDR3 nucleotide sequence: TGTGCCTGGAGCCCAATCCCGGGTGAGCAGTTCTTC.

This clone appeared once. This chain connects TRBV4-2 to TRBJ2-1; 11 nucleotides match TRBD2. With V trimmed by 1 base and J by 9 bases, 11 bases remained unmatched. The CDR3 extends over 17 amino acids. Germline loops: CDR1 LGHNA, CDR2 YNFKEQ. Written as DNA, the CDR3 is TGTGCCAGCAGCCAAGGGTCTGGTAGCGGGAGGGTAGGTGAGCAGTTCTTC. Translated: CASSQGSGSGRVGEQFF.

J is TRBJ2-2 and V is TRBV28; D possibly corresponds to TRBD1 (6 bases). The CDR3 is 15 residues long. V was trimmed by 5 bases and J by 2 bases, leaving 12 bases between them. CDR1 is MDHEN and CDR2 is SYDVKM in the germline V gene. CDR3 nucleotides: TGTGCCAGCAGTCCAGGGGCACCTAACACCGGGGAGCTGTTTTTT. This encodes CASSPGAPNTGELFF.

The genes are TRBV5-4 and TRBJ2-1; TRBD2 might be the D (5 bases). This CDR3 contains 11 residues. The V end lost 4 bases, the J end lost 7 bases, and 6 bases lay between the germline ends. In germline, CDR1 is SGHNT, CDR2 YYREEE (reference sequence). CDR3 DNA sequence: TGTGCCAGCAGCCCGGGGAATGAGCAGTTCTTC. Protein product: CASSPGNEQFF.

This clone was seen only once. V gene TRBV19 combines with J gene TRBJ2-1; 10 bases match TRBD2. CDR1 and CDR2 from the germline V gene are LNHDA and SQIVND (reference sequence). The CDR3 is 14 amino acids. With 3 bases clipped from V and 8 bases from J, the junction kept 4 bases outside the gene matches. CDR3 DNA: TGTGCCAGTAGTATCCTAGCGGGAGTCCATGAGCAGTTCTTC. Its protein product is CASSILAGVHEQFF.

CDR3 protein: CASRLRQLESYEQYF. For the CDR3, the DNA is TGTGCCAGCAGACTTCGACAGCTAGAATCCTACGAGCAGTACTTC. The rearrangement joins TRBV6-1 to TRBJ2-7; tentative D call: TRBD1 (5 bases). This CDR3 is 15 amino acids long. Trimming left V 6 bases short and J 1 base short, with 16 bases between. Per the germline V gene, CDR1 is MNHNS and CDR2 is SASEGT.

The chain carries TRBV5-4 and TRBJ2-1; 10 nucleotides line up with TRBD2. CDR1 and CDR2 from the germline V gene are SGHNT and YYREEE (reference sequence). The CDR3 has 16 residues. The V and J ends lost 6 bases and 7 bases, in that order; junction bases with no gene match: 13. CDR3 nucleotides: TGTGCCAGCACCTACCAGCTCCCGGGACTAGCGAATGAGCAGTTCTTC. As protein: CASTYQLPGLANEQFF.

The rearrangement joins TRBV28 to TRBJ1-3; D gene uncertain. There are 11 residues in the CDR3. CDR1 MDHEN and CDR2 SYDVKM come from the germline V gene. Trimming removed 3 bases from V and 4 bases from J, with 1 base in between. Here the CDR3 reads CASSLGNTIYF. As DNA, the CDR3 is TGTGCCAGCAGTTTGGGAAACACCATATATTTT.

This chain links TRBV7-9 with TRBJ1-3, with no clear D. Trimming shortened V by 10 bases and J by 2 bases, and 15 bases separated the two germline ends. The CDR3 spans 14 residues. CDR1 is SEHNR and CDR2 is FQNEAQ in the germline V gene (reference sequence). The CDR3, as DNA: TGTGCCACGAGCAATTCACAAGCTGGAAACACCATATATTTT. Encoded protein: CATSNSQAGNTIYF.

This rearrangement joins TRBV6-6 to TRBJ2-7, with D possibly called TRBD1 or TRBD2 (6 bases each). V lost 4 bases, J lost 0 bases, and 10 bases lay in between. This CDR3 is 14 amino acids long. Germline V gene sequence: CDR1 MNHNY, CDR2 SVGAGI (reference sequence). The CDR3 sequence: CASSWEDSSYEQYF. The CDR3 bases are TGTGCCAGCAGTTGGGAGGACAGCTCCTACGAGCAGTACTTC.

The CDR3 DNA is TGCAGTGCTAGAGACACCGGGGAGCTGTTTTTT. Its protein product is CSARDTGELFF. V is TRBV20-1 and J is TRBJ2-2; unclear D gene. The CDR3 is made up of 11 amino acids. Germline V CDR1 and CDR2: DFQATT, SNEGSKA (reference sequence). Trimming removed 0 bases at V and 4 bases at J, with 0 bases between.

J is TRBJ1-5 and V is TRBV5-1, with a tentative D call TRBD1 (6 bases). The CDR3 length is 15 residues. In germline, CDR1 is SGHRS, CDR2 YFSETQ. The V end lost 2 bases, the J end lost 7 bases, and 16 bases lay between the germline ends. The CDR3 reads CASSFGTGIGQPQHF. The DNA for the CDR3 is TGCGCCAGCAGCTTCGGAACAGGGATAGGCCAGCCCCAGCATTTT.

V usage is TRBV11-2 and J usage is TRBJ2-3; D is possibly TRBD1 (7 bases). This CDR3 has 15 residues. Germline loops: CDR1 SGHAT, CDR2 FQNNGV. Trimming removed 4 bases from V and 0 bases from J, with 11 bases in between. CDR3 coding DNA: TGTGCCAGCAGCTCACAGGGGACTAGCACAGATACGCAGTATTTT. Translating it yields CASSSQGTSTDTQYF.